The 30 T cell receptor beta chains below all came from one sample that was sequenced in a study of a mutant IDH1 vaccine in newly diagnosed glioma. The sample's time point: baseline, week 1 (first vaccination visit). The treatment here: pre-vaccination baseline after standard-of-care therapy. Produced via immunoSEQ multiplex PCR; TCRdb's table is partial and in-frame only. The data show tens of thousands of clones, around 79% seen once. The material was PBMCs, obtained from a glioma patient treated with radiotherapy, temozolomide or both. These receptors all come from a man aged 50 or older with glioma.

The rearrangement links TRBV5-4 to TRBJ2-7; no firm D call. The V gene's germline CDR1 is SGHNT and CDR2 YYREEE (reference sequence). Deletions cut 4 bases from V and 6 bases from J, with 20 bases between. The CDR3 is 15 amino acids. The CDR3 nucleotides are TGTGCCAGCAGCCCTACCGGCAGGCAAGCCCGCGAGCAGTACTTC. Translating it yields CASSPTGRQAREQYF.

Written as DNA, the CDR3 is TGTGCCTGGGCCTCCGACAGTTACAATGAGCAGTTCTTC. Translating gives CAWASDSYNEQFF. The chain carries TRBV30 and TRBJ2-1; the D gene is possibly TRBD1 (5 bases). Trimming cost V 5 bases and J 4 bases, with 12 bases left between them. The CDR3 length is 13 residues. Germline CDR1 is GTSNPN and CDR2 is SVGIG (reference sequence).

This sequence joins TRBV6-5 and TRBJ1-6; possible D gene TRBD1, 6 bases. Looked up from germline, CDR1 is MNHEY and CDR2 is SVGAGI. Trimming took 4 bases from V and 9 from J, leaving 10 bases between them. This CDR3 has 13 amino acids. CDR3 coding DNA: TGTGCCAGCAGTTCCACAGGGATTTCACCCCTCCACTTT. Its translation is CASSSTGISPLHF.

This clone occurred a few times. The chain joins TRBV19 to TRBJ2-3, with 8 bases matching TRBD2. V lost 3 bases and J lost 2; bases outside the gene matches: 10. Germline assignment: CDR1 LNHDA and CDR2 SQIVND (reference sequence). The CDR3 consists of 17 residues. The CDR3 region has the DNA TGTGCCAGTAGTATTGCGTCGGGGGGGGCGAACACAGATACGCAGTATTTT. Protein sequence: CASSIASGGANTDTQYF.

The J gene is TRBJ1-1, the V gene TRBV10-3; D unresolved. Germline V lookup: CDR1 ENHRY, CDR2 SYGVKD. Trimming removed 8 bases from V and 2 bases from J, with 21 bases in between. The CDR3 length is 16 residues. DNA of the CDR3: TGTGCCATCCGACCGGCCGGCGGGCGGACTAACACTGAAGCTTTCTTT. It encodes CAIRPAGGRTNTEAFF.

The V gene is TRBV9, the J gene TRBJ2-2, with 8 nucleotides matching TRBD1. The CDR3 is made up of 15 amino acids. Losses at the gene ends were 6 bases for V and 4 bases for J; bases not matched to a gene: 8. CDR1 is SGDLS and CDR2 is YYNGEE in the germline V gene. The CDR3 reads CASNNRGTGTGELFF. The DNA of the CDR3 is TGTGCCAGCAACAACAGGGGGACCGGCACCGGGGAGCTGTTTTTT. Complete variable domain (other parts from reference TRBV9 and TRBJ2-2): DSGVTQTPKHLITATGQRVTLRCSPRSGDLSVYWYQQSLDQGLQFLIQYYNGEERAKGNILERFSAQQFPDLHSELNLSSLELGDSALYFCASNNRGTGTGELFFGEGSRLTVL.

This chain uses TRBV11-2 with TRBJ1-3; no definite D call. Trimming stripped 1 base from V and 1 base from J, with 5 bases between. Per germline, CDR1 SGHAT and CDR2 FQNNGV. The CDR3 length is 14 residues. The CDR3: CASSLGVSGNTIYF. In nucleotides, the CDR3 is TGTGCCAGCAGCTTAGGGGTTTCTGGAAACACCATATATTTT.

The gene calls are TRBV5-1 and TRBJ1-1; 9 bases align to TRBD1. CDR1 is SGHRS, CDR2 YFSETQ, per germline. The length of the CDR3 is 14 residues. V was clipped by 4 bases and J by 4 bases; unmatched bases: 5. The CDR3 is CASSLQGAGTEAFF. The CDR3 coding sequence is TGCGCCAGCAGCCTACAGGGGGCGGGCACTGAAGCTTTCTTT.

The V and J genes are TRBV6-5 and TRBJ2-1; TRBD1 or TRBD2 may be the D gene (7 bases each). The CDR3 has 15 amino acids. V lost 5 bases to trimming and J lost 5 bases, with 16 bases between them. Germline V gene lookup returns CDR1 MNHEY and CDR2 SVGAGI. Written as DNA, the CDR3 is TGTGCCAGCAGTGCGGGGACAGCGGGGCACAATGAGCAGTTCTTC. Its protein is CASSAGTAGHNEQFF.

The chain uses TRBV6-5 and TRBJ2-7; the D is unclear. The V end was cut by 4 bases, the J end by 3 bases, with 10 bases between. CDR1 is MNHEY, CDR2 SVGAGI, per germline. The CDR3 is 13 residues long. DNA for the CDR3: TGTGCCAGCAGTTTAACCCTCAACTACGAGCAGTACTTC. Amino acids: CASSLTLNYEQYF.

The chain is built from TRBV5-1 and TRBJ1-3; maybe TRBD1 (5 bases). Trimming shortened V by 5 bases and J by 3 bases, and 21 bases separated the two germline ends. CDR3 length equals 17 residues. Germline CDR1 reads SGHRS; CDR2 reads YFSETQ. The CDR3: CASSLGPAPGGGNTIYF. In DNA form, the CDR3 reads TGCGCCAGCAGTCTGGGACCAGCCCCAGGCGGTGGAAACACCATATATTTT.

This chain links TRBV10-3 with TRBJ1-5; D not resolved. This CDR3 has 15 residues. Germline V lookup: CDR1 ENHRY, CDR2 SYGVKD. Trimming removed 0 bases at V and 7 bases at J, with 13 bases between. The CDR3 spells CAISESVLVGQPQHF. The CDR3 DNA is TGTGCCATCAGTGAGTCTGTCCTGGTGGGACAGCCCCAGCATTTT.

DNA for the CDR3: TGCAGCGTTGTTTGGGCAGAGACAGCTCAAGAGACCCAGTACTTC. Protein sequence: CSVVWAETAQETQYF. The chain joins TRBV29-1 to TRBJ2-5, with D possibly being TRBD1 (5 bases). Germline CDR1 reads SQVTM; CDR2 reads ANQGSEA. V was shortened by 4 bases and J by 2 bases, with 17 bases between the two germline ends. CDR3 length: 15 amino acids.

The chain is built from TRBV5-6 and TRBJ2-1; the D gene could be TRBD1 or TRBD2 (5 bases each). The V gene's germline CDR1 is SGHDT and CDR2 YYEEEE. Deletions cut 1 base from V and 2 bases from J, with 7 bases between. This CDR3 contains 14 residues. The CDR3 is CASSLTGPYNEQFF. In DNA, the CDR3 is TGTGCCAGCAGCTTGACGGGACCCTACAATGAGCAGTTCTTC.

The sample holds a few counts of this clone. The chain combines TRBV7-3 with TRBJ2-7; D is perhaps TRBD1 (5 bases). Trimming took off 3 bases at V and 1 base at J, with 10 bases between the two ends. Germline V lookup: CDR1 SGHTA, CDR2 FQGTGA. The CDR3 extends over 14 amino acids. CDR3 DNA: TGTGCCAGCAGCTTGGGGCCAGGGTCCTACGAGCAGTACTTC. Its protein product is CASSLGPGSYEQYF.

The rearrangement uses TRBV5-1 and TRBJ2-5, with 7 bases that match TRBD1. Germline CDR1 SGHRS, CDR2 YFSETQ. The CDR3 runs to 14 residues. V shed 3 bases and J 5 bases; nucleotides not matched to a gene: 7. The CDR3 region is CASSSPGGSETQYF. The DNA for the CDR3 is TGCGCCAGCAGCTCCCCAGGGGGATCGGAGACCCAGTACTTC.

The chain's CDR3 is CASSSRDRGSYEQYF. CDR3 in DNA: TGTGCCAGCAGCTCCCGGGACAGGGGGTCTTACGAGCAGTACTTC. V is TRBV4-2 and J is TRBJ2-7; 11 bases line up with TRBD1. The trim removed 5 bases at V and 4 bases at J, leaving 7 bases unmatched. Looked up from germline, CDR1 is LGHNA and CDR2 is YNFKEQ. There are 15 residues in the CDR3.

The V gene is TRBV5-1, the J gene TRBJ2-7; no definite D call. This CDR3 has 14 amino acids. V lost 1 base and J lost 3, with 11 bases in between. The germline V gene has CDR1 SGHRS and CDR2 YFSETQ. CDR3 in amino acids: CASSLSAASYEQYF. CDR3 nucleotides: TGCGCCAGCAGCTTGTCGGCAGCGAGCTACGAGCAGTACTTC.

CDR3 nucleotide sequence: TGTGCCAGCAGCAATCGACAGGGATATGGCTACACCTTC. Protein sequence: CASSNRQGYGYTF. This chain joins TRBV5-6 and TRBJ1-2; 7 bases align to TRBD1. The germline CDR1 and CDR2 sequences are SGHDT and YYEEEE. The CDR3 runs to 13 residues. The ends lost 4 bases at V and 5 bases at J; junction bases unmatched: 5.

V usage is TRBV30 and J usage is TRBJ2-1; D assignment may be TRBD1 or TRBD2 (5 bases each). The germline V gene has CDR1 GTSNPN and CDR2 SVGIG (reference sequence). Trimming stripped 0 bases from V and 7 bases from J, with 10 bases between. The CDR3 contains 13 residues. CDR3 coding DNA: TGTGCCTGGAGTGTAGGGTGGGGGAATGAGCAGTTCTTC. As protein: CAWSVGWGNEQFF.

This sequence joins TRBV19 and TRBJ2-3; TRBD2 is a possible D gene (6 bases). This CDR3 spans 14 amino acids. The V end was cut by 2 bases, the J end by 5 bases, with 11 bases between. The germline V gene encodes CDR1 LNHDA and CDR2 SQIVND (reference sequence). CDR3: CASSINGGRDTQYF. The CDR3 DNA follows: TGTGCCAGTAGTATAAACGGGGGAAGAGATACGCAGTATTTT.

CDR3 region: CASSLETGRHWEQYF. For the CDR3, the DNA is TGCGCCAGCAGCTTGGAGACAGGGAGGCACTGGGAGCAGTACTTC. This chain joins TRBV5-1 and TRBJ2-7, with D perhaps matching TRBD1 (7 bases). The CDR3 spans 15 residues. Germline CDR1 SGHRS, CDR2 YFSETQ. Deletions cut 0 bases from V and 7 bases from J, with 17 bases between. Supplemented by reference TRBV5-1 and TRBJ2-7, the full variable domain reads KAGVTQTPRYLIKTRGQQVTLSCSPISGHRSVSWYQQTPGQGLQFLFEYFSETQRNKGNFPGRFSGRQFSNSRSEMNVSTLELGDSALYLCASSLETGRHWEQYFGPGTRLTVT.

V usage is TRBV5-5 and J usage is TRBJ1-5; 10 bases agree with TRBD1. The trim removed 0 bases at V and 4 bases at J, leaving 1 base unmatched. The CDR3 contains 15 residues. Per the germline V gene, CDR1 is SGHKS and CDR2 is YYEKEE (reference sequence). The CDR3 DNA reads TGTGCCAGCAGCTTGGGGGGACAGGGGAATCAGCCCCAGCATTTT. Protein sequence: CASSLGGQGNQPQHF.

This CDR3 reads CASRPTADLYGYTF. For the CDR3, the DNA is TGTGCCAGCAGACCGACAGCTGACCTCTATGGCTACACCTTC. The chain joins TRBV7-9 to TRBJ1-2; a possible D gene is TRBD1 (5 bases). Germline values: CDR1 SEHNR, CDR2 FQNEAQ (reference sequence). This CDR3 comprises 14 residues. The germline V and J ends were trimmed by 6 bases and 4 bases, with 15 bases remaining between them.

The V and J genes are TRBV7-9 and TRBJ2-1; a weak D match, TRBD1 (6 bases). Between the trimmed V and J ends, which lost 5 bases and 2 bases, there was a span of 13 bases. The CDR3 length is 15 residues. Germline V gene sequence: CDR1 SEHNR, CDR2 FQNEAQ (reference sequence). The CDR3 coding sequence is TGTGCCAGCAGCGCCGGACAGACCGCCTACAATGAGCAGTTCTTC. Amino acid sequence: CASSAGQTAYNEQFF.

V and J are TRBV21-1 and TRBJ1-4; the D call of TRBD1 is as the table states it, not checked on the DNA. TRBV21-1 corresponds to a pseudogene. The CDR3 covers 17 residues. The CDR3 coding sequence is TGTGCCAGCAGCAAAAGGGGGCCAGACCCGATAAATGAAAAACTGTTTTTT. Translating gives CASSKRGPDPINEKLFF.

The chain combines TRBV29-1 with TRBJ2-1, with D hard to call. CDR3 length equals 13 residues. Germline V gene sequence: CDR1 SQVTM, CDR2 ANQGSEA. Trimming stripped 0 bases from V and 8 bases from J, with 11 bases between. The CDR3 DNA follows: TGCAGCGTTGAAGATCTGGCTGTTGATGAGCAGTTCTTC. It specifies CSVEDLAVDEQFF.

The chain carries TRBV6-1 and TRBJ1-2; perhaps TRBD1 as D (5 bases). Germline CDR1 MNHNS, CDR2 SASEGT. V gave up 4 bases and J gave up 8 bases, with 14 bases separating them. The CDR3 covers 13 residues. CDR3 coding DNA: TGTGCCAGCAGTGGATTGGGGGTTTACGGCTACACCTTC. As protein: CASSGLGVYGYTF.

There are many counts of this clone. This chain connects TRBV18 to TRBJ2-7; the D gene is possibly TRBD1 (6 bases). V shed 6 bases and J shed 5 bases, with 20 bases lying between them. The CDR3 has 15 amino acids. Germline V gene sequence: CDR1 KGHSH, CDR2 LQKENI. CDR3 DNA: TGTGCCAGCTCCCTATCAGCAGGGGCTCTGGACGAGCAGTACTTC. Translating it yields CASSLSAGALDEQYF.

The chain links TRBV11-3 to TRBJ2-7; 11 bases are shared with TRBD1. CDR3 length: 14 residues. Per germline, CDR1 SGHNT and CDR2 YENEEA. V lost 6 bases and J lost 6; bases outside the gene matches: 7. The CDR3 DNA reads TGTGCCAGCAGTTTTGGACAGGGGGCCTCCGAGCAGTACTTC. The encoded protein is CASSFGQGASEQYF.